The 9 T cell receptor beta chains below all came from one sample that was sequenced in a study of blood T cell repertoires in COVID-19. Here immunoSEQ multiplex PCR was the method, and the copy in TCRdb shows in-frame clones only, minus some. The sample has 180,000 or so clones, 81% seen once. Sequenced sample: peripheral blood. The receptors here all came from a woman aged 40 to 50 with COVID-19, enrolled during active disease.

This sequence joins TRBV6-5 and TRBJ1-1, with D perhaps matching TRBD1 (5 bases). V lost 7 bases, J lost 8 bases, and 14 bases lay in between. The CDR3 spans 12 residues. The germline gives CDR1 MNHEY, CDR2 SVGAGI. CDR3 DNA sequence: TGTGCCAGCATGCCCCCCGGGGGGGAAGCTTTCTTT. It yields the protein CASMPPGGEAFF.

This chain joins TRBV4-2 and TRBJ2-3; 7 bases line up with TRBD2. V was pared by 0 bases and J by 2 bases, with 5 bases of the junction left unmatched. Germline loops: CDR1 LGHNA, CDR2 YNFKEQ. The CDR3 extends over 16 amino acids. Here the CDR3 DNA reads TGTGCCAGCAGCCAAGAGGCAGCGGGACCCACAGATACGCAGTATTTT. It is translated as CASSQEAAGPTDTQYF.

This clone was detected once. CDR3 bases: TGTGCCAGCAGTCTACAGGGGGCTGGCTACACCTTC. Residues: CASSLQGAGYTF. The gene calls are TRBV28 and TRBJ1-2, with 9 positions matching TRBD1. The CDR3 has 12 residues. V shed 5 bases, J shed 7 bases, and the junction held 2 bases outside the gene matches. Germline CDR1 and CDR2: MDHEN and SYDVKM.

The chain uses TRBV6-2 or TRBV6-3 and TRBJ2-5; 7 bases align to TRBD1. Germline V gene lookup returns CDR1 MNHEY and CDR2 SVGEGT. There are 14 residues in the CDR3. Trimming at V came to 1 base and at J to 3 bases, leaving 2 bases not matched to a gene. CDR3 nucleotide sequence: TGTGCCAGCAGTTACTTTGACAGGGAAGAGACCCAGTACTTC. Translating gives CASSYFDREETQYF.

This chain uses TRBV27 with TRBJ2-7; D possibly corresponds to TRBD1 (5 bases). Germline CDR1 and CDR2: MNHEY and SMNVEV (reference sequence). V lost 1 base to trimming and J lost 2 bases, with 9 bases between them. The CDR3 covers 14 residues. CDR3 nucleotides: TGTGCCAGCAGTTTATTGCAGGGCCCCTACGAGCAGTACGTC. It codes for CASSLLQGPYEQYV.

V is TRBV7-2 and J is TRBJ1-4; TRBD1 might be the D (5 bases). The CDR3 contains 12 residues. V was shortened by 5 bases and J by 7 bases, with 8 bases between the two germline ends. Germline CDR1 and CDR2: SGHTA and FQGNSA. The CDR3 nucleotides are TGTGCCAGCAGCCTGGGGGGTGAAAAACTGTTTTTT. Translating it yields CASSLGGEKLFF.

J is TRBJ2-7 and V is TRBV3-1 (or the pseudogene TRBV3-2), with 7 bases fitting TRBD2. J was trimmed by 4 bases and V by 2 bases; bases with no gene match: 2. The CDR3 consists of 13 residues. Germline CDR1 LGHDT, CDR2 YNNKEL (reference sequence). CDR3 amino acids: CASSQLAEYEQYF. DNA for the CDR3: TGTGCCAGCAGCCAACTAGCGGAGTACGAGCAGTACTTC.

This clone was observed a handful of times. The gene calls are TRBV28 and TRBJ2-7; possibly TRBD1 for D (5 bases). The V gene lost 7 bases and the J gene lost 0 bases, with 10 bases spanning the gap. The CDR3 is 13 amino acids. Germline V gives CDR1 MDHEN, CDR2 SYDVKM. CDR3 DNA: TGTGCCAGCACGACAGCGAGCTCCTACGAGCAGTACGTC. Translated, it gives CASTTASSYEQYV.

This clone occurred once. The chain links TRBV18 to TRBJ1-2, with 7 bases matching TRBD1. Unmatched junction bases numbered 8, after V lost 4 bases and J lost 6 bases. This CDR3 has 14 amino acids. The germline gives CDR1 KGHSH, CDR2 LQKENI. The CDR3 DNA sequence: TGTGCCAGCTCACTTGGACAGGCCGGGGATGGCTACACCTTC. It specifies CASSLGQAGDGYTF.